These 3 T cell receptor delta chains came from one sample sequenced in a study of gamma-delta T cells after stem cell transplantation. TCRdb reprocessed the RT-PCR reads through CATT. The repertoire holds 8,500 to 13,000 delta-chain clones, with over 1% as singletons. Sequencing was carried out using gamma-delta T cells. The receptors shown here come from a human donor. It is not recorded whose cells these are; they may come from a transplant donor.

Turning to this clone: TCRdb pairs this DNA with a much larger clone's protein that differs at residue 16, likely a read error; the protein shown was translated from the DNA. V is TRDV2 and J is TRDJ1; D possibly corresponds to TRDD3 (6 bases). CDR1 and CDR2 (germline): GEAIGNYY, EKD. The CDR3 contains 17 residues. The CDR3 DNA is TGTGCCTGTGACACCGCGGCTAGGTGGGGGCCGACCGATAAACTCACCTTT. The encoded protein is CACDTAARWGPTDKLTF.

There are many counts of this clone. The chain employs TRDV2 and TRDJ1; D is possibly TRDD3 (5 bases). The germline V and J ends were trimmed by 0 bases and 0 bases, with 25 bases remaining between them. The CDR3 loop spans 20 amino acids. The germline gives CDR1 GEAIGNYY, CDR2 EKD. CDR3 coding DNA: TGTGCCTGTGACACCGTACTCGGCGGAACGCCGGCGGGATACACCGATAAACTCATCTTT. Its protein product is CACDTVLGGTPAGYTDKLIF.

Regarding this clone: The TCRdb protein, from a much larger clone, departs from this DNA's translation at residue 11, likely by read error; the protein shown derives from the DNA. The chain uses TRDV2 and TRDJ3; D perhaps matches TRDD3 (5 bases). Germline CDR1 is GEAIGNYY and CDR2 is EKD. V lost 0 bases and J 0 bases, leaving 17 bases between the germline ends. CDR3 size: 20 residues. Here the CDR3 reads CACDTTGGSTRSWDTRQMFF. The CDR3, as DNA: TGTGCCTGTGACACCACCGGGGGCTCTACACGCTCCTGGGACACCCGACAGATGTTTTTC.